Each of the 11 T cell receptor beta chains below was sequenced from the same sample in a study of cytomegalovirus exposure and HLA in healthy donors. PCR employed 60 Vbeta and 13 Jbeta primers. The method was immunoSEQ multiplex PCR; TCRdb's version includes in-frame clones alone and lacks a portion of them. There are about 140,000 clones in the sample; roughly 83% occur only once, and approximately 3% lies in the top ten. Sequences were obtained from PBMCs. The receptors stem from a female donor in good health and CMV-seronegative.

The genes are TRBV5-1 and TRBJ2-7; 7 bases fit TRBD1. J gave up 0 bases and V 4 bases, and 7 bases lay outside the gene matches. The CDR3 runs 15 residues. Germline CDR1 and CDR2: SGHRS and YFSETQ. DNA for the CDR3: TGCGCCAGCAGCACACTGACAGGGAGCTCCTACGAGCAGTACTTC. Translating it yields CASSTLTGSSYEQYF.

The gene calls are TRBV4-3 and TRBJ1-5; D is unresolved. Germline assignment: CDR1 LGHNA and CDR2 YSLEER. Trimming left V 0 bases short and J 7 bases short, with 13 bases between. The CDR3 has 15 amino acids. This chain's CDR3 is CASSQEREGWQPQHF. CDR3 in DNA: TGCGCCAGCAGCCAAGAACGGGAAGGGTGGCAGCCCCAGCATTTT.

The chain is built from TRBV5-1 and TRBJ1-4; D call uncertain. The CDR3 contains 14 residues. The V end was cut by 2 bases, the J end by 7 bases, with 12 bases between. Germline V gene data show CDR1 as SGHRS and CDR2 as YFSETQ. This chain's CDR3 is CASSFAGNIEKLFF. In nucleotides, the CDR3 is TGCGCCAGCAGCTTTGCGGGGAATATTGAAAAACTGTTTTTT.

The rearrangement joins TRBV27 to TRBJ1-2; 11 bases are a match to TRBD1. Germline trimming cut 3 bases from V and 4 bases from J; bases unmatched to any gene: 7. Germline V gene sequence: CDR1 MNHEY, CDR2 SMNVEV (reference sequence). This CDR3 region has 16 residues. The CDR3 DNA reads as TGTGCCAGCAGTTTTAGACGGACAGGGGGCATCTATGGCTACACCTTC. It is translated as CASSFRRTGGIYGYTF.

The chain is built from TRBV11-3 and TRBJ1-1; 7 bases fit TRBD1. Trimming removed 5 bases from V and 10 bases from J; junction bases left unmatched: 4. The CDR3 consists of 11 residues. Germline V gene data show CDR1 as SGHNT and CDR2 as YENEEA. The CDR3 spells CASSRQGGAFF. CDR3 DNA: TGTGCCAGCAGCCGACAGGGCGGAGCTTTCTTT.

This clone has more than one count but fewer than ten. CDR3 bases: TGCAGCGTTCTAGCGGGAGAAGGCGAGACCCAGTACTTC. Its protein is CSVLAGEGETQYF. The chain recombines TRBV29-1 with TRBJ2-5, with 10 bases aligning to TRBD2. Unmatched junction bases numbered 5, after V lost 5 bases and J lost 5 bases. Germline lookup yields CDR1 SQVTM and CDR2 ANQGSEA. This CDR3 comprises 13 residues.

For the CDR3, the DNA is TGTGCCAGCAGTGTGCAGTTAGCTCCTACCTACGAGCAGTACTTC. Translated, it gives CASSVQLAPTYEQYF. The chain employs TRBV6-4 and TRBJ2-7; no clear D gene. Trimming cost V 4 bases and J 2 bases, with 15 bases left between them. Germline assignment: CDR1 MRHNA and CDR2 SNTAGT. The CDR3 sequence is 15 residues long.

The chain recombines TRBV6-5 with TRBJ2-2, with unresolved D. Germline loops: CDR1 MNHEY, CDR2 SVGAGI. V lost 2 bases, J lost 1 base, and 5 bases lay in between. This CDR3 comprises 14 residues. CDR3 in DNA: TGTGCCAGCAGTTACAACTTGAACACCGGGGAGCTGTTTTTT. It codes for CASSYNLNTGELFF.

In DNA form, the CDR3 reads TGTGCCAGCAGCTCGTTCGGTGAGGACACTGAAGCTTTCTTT. This gives the protein CASSSFGEDTEAFF. The rearrangement uses TRBV5-4 and TRBJ1-1; D gene unclear. Trimming stripped 3 bases from V and 3 bases from J, with 12 bases between. Germline V CDR1 and CDR2: SGHNT, YYREEE (reference sequence). The CDR3 is 14 amino acids.

The rearrangement uses TRBV28 and TRBJ2-7; possibly TRBD1 for D (5 bases). This CDR3 comprises 13 residues. Germline CDR1 MDHEN, CDR2 SYDVKM. Between the trimmed V and J ends, which lost 10 bases and 0 bases, there was a span of 13 bases. The CDR3 is CAILTRDSYEQYF. In DNA form, the CDR3 reads TGTGCCATCCTCACCAGGGACTCCTACGAGCAGTACTTC.

The chain joins TRBV7-8 to TRBJ2-5; 9 nucleotides line up with TRBD1. The V segment lost 11 bases and the J segment 1 base; nucleotides outside the gene matches: 8. The CDR3 contains 14 residues. CDR1 is SGHVS, CDR2 FQNEAQ, per germline. CDR3 in amino acids: CAAGTGSFQETQYF. CDR3 coding DNA: TGTGCCGCTGGGACAGGGTCATTCCAAGAGACCCAGTACTTC.